This is a list of T cell receptor beta chains from one sample in a study of blood T cell repertoires in COVID-19. Clones were read by immunoSEQ multiplex PCR, and TCRdb kept only the in-frame ones, dropping some. The sample contains approximately 150,000 clones, roughly 85% of which appear only once. Sample: peripheral blood. All receptors come from a woman between 45 and 65 years old with COVID-19, enrolled during active disease. The CDR3 runs from the conserved cysteine through the conserved F or W. The D gene is left open where the match is weak. Some rows mark clone size as missing; the rest say once, few, many or name a class of expanded clone.

v_gene: TRBV18
abundance: -
d_gene: -
j_gene: TRBJ1-4
CDR3nt: TGTGCCAGCTCACCCCTAGTGGGGACTCATGAAAAACTGTTTTTT
CDR3aa: CASSPLVGTHEKLFF

v_gene: TRBV4-3
abundance: -
d_gene: -
j_gene: TRBJ2-3
CDR3nt: TGCGCCAGCAGCCAAGATAGACTGACAGATACGCAGTATTTT
CDR3aa: CASSQDRLTDTQYF

v_gene: TRBV30
abundance: -
d_gene: TRBD1
j_gene: TRBJ1-1
CDR3nt: TGTGCCTGGAGTGTACCGGGACAGGGGGCGCGAACTGAAGCTTTCTTT
CDR3aa: CAWSVPGQGARTEAFF

v_gene: TRBV7-2
abundance: -
d_gene: TRBD2
j_gene: TRBJ2-3
CDR3nt: TGTGCCAGCAGCTTAATGGGGACTAGCGGGGGTTGGGGGCGAGATACGCAGTATTTT
CDR3aa: CASSLMGTSGGWGRDTQYF

v_gene: TRBV25-1
abundance: -
d_gene: -
j_gene: TRBJ2-5
CDR3nt: TGTGCCAGCAGTCTGGAGACCCAGTACTTC
CDR3aa: CASSLETQYF

v_gene: TRBV7-2
abundance: -
d_gene: TRBD1
j_gene: TRBJ2-1
CDR3nt: TGTGCCAGCAGCACTCAGATACAGGGGCGTGAGCAGTTCTTC
CDR3aa: CASSTQIQGREQFF

v_gene: TRBV30
abundance: -
d_gene: -
j_gene: TRBJ2-7
CDR3nt: TGTGCCTGGAGTAATATGGCTGCCTACGAGCAGTACTTC
CDR3aa: CAWSNMAAYEQYF

v_gene: TRBV7-3
abundance: -
d_gene: TRBD1
j_gene: TRBJ1-5
CDR3nt: TGTGCCAGCAGCTTAAACCGCCGGGACAGGATCTCTTACAGCAATCAGCCCCAGCATTTT
CDR3aa: CASSLNRRDRISYSNQPQHF

v_gene: TRBV19
abundance: -
d_gene: -
j_gene: TRBJ2-7
CDR3nt: TGTGCCAGTAGTATAGTTTTTAGCTCAGAATACTCCTACGAGCAGTACTTC
CDR3aa: CASSIVFSSEYSYEQYF

v_gene: TRBV29-1
abundance: -
d_gene: -
j_gene: TRBJ2-1
CDR3nt: TGCAGCGTTGAGCCGTTAGCCGGCGATGAGCAGTTCTTC
CDR3aa: CSVEPLAGDEQFF

v_gene: TRBV29-1
abundance: -
d_gene: -
j_gene: TRBJ1-1
CDR3nt: TGCAGCCTTGACGGGCAGGGCACTGAAGCTTTCTTT
CDR3aa: CSLDGQGTEAFF

v_gene: TRBV5-6
abundance: -
d_gene: TRBD1
j_gene: TRBJ1-6
CDR3nt: TGTGCCACCAGCTATGGGACAGGGTATTCACCCCTCCACTTT
CDR3aa: CATSYGTGYSPLHF

v_gene: TRBV10-3
abundance: -
d_gene: TRBD1
j_gene: TRBJ1-1
CDR3nt: TGTGCCATCAGTGAGCCAGGGGGGAACACTGAAGCTTTCTTT
CDR3aa: CAISEPGGNTEAFF

v_gene: TRBV7-9
abundance: -
d_gene: -
j_gene: TRBJ2-7
CDR3nt: TGTGCCAGCAGCCAGCAGGGTTCAGGAGACTACGAGCAGTACTTC
CDR3aa: CASSQQGSGDYEQYF

v_gene: TRBV28
abundance: -
d_gene: TRBD1
j_gene: TRBJ2-2
CDR3nt: TGTGCCAGCAGACGGACAGGGGGCACCGGGGAGCTGTTTTTT
CDR3aa: CASRRTGGTGELFF

v_gene: TRBV4-3
abundance: -
d_gene: -
j_gene: TRBJ2-3
CDR3nt: TGCGCCAGCAGCCCGACAGACTCAGGGTATACGCAGTATTTT
CDR3aa: CASSPTDSGYTQYF

v_gene: TRBV4-2
abundance: -
d_gene: -
j_gene: TRBJ1-2
CDR3nt: TGTGCCAGCAGTGGCGGGTCGAACTATGGCTACACCTTC
CDR3aa: CASSGGSNYGYTF

v_gene: TRBV4-1
abundance: -
d_gene: -
j_gene: TRBJ1-2
CDR3nt: TGCGCCAGCAGCCAACCGGGACAAGGCTATGGCTACACCTTC
CDR3aa: CASSQPGQGYGYTF

v_gene: TRBV30
abundance: -
d_gene: -
j_gene: TRBJ2-2
CDR3nt: TGTGCCTGGAGTTTTCAGGGCCGGGAGCTGTTTTTT
CDR3aa: CAWSFQGRELFF

v_gene: TRBV5-1
abundance: -
d_gene: -
j_gene: TRBJ1-4
CDR3nt: TGCGCCAGCAGCTTGGGTCAGAATGAAAAACTGTTTTTT
CDR3aa: CASSLGQNEKLFF

v_gene: TRBV19
abundance: -
d_gene: TRBD1
j_gene: TRBJ1-3
CDR3nt: TGTGCCAGTAGTGGTTTGGGGACAGCCAGGTCTGGAAACACCATATATTTT
CDR3aa: CASSGLGTARSGNTIYF

v_gene: TRBV27
abundance: -
d_gene: -
j_gene: TRBJ1-1
CDR3nt: TGTGCCAGCAGGCCCCCCGGTCCGGGCACTGAAGCTTTCTTT
CDR3aa: CASRPPGPGTEAFF

v_gene: TRBV27
abundance: -
d_gene: -
j_gene: TRBJ2-5
CDR3nt: TGTGCCAGCAGCCCGTGGCCTAGCACGCAAGAGACCCAGTACTTC
CDR3aa: CASSPWPSTQETQYF

v_gene: TRBV19
abundance: -
d_gene: TRBD1
j_gene: TRBJ1-6
CDR3nt: TGTGCCAGTAGTATAGGGGGACAGGGAACTTCACCCCTCCACTTT
CDR3aa: CASSIGGQGTSPLHF

v_gene: TRBV14
abundance: -
d_gene: TRBD2
j_gene: TRBJ2-2
CDR3nt: TGTGCCAGCAGCCAAGATAGATCTAGCGGGGGCCCAAACACCGGGGAGCTGTTTTTT
CDR3aa: CASSQDRSSGGPNTGELFF

v_gene: TRBV3-1/TRBV3-2
abundance: -
d_gene: TRBD2
j_gene: TRBJ2-1
CDR3nt: TGTGCCAGCAGCCACCGACTAGCGGACAATGAGCAGTTCTTC
CDR3aa: CASSHRLADNEQFF

v_gene: TRBV29-1
abundance: few
d_gene: -
j_gene: TRBJ1-5
CDR3nt: TGCAGCGCGGGTGATTTCGGTTCGGGCAATCAGCCCCAGCATTTT
CDR3aa: CSAGDFGSGNQPQHF

v_gene: TRBV6-5
abundance: -
d_gene: TRBD1
j_gene: TRBJ1-6
CDR3nt: TGTGCCGGCGGACAGGTGCTTAATTCACCCCTCCACTTT
CDR3aa: CAGGQVLNSPLHF

v_gene: TRBV28
abundance: -
d_gene: -
j_gene: TRBJ1-1
CDR3nt: TGTGCCAGCAGTTTATGGGGAGACACTGAAGCTTTCTTT
CDR3aa: CASSLWGDTEAFF

v_gene: TRBV6-1
abundance: -
d_gene: TRBD2
j_gene: TRBJ2-7
CDR3nt: TGTGCCAGCAGTGGTAAACCTAGCGGGGGGGCCTACGAGCAGTACTTC
CDR3aa: CASSGKPSGGAYEQYF

v_gene: TRBV3-1/TRBV3-2
abundance: -
d_gene: -
j_gene: TRBJ2-7
CDR3nt: TGTGCCAGCAGCCAAGGGATGTTCCCAGGGGACCTCTACGAGCAGTACTTC
CDR3aa: CASSQGMFPGDLYEQYF

v_gene: TRBV6-5
abundance: -
d_gene: TRBD1
j_gene: TRBJ2-2
CDR3nt: TGTGCCAGCAGAGGGACAGCTAACACCGGGGAGCTGTTTTTT
CDR3aa: CASRGTANTGELFF

v_gene: TRBV2
abundance: -
d_gene: -
j_gene: TRBJ1-1
CDR3nt: TGTGCCGGAGCGGGAACTGAGGCTTTCTTT
CDR3aa: CAGAGTEAFF

v_gene: TRBV5-4
abundance: -
d_gene: -
j_gene: TRBJ2-4
CDR3nt: TGTGCCAGCAGCTTGGTTGGAGGGGCCTTAGCCAAAAACATTCAGTACTTC
CDR3aa: CASSLVGGALAKNIQYF

v_gene: TRBV2
abundance: -
d_gene: -
j_gene: TRBJ1-1
CDR3nt: TGTGCCAGCAGAACCACAGAAATGAACACTGAAGCTTTCTTT
CDR3aa: CASRTTEMNTEAFF